What follows are 18 T cell receptor beta chains derived from one specimen sequenced in a study of cytomegalovirus exposure and HLA in healthy donors. In the PCR, 60 Vbeta and 13 Jbeta primers were used. The repertoire was sequenced with immunoSEQ multiplex PCR; TCRdb's copy has only in-frame clones and lacks some. Here the sample spans more than 200,000 clones, about 83% being singletons. The source material was PBMCs. The receptor source for this set is a human donor in good health.

The V gene is TRBV7-2, the J gene TRBJ2-7; D gene uncertain. In germline, CDR1 is SGHTA, CDR2 FQGNSA. The CDR3 loop spans 13 amino acids. The ends were cut back, 5 bases at V and 6 bases at J, with 14 bases in the middle. CDR3 nucleotides: TGTGCCAGCAGCACTCCTCTAAGCTCCGAGCAGTACTTC. Its translation is CASSTPLSSEQYF. Full variable domain (missing parts from reference TRBV7-2 and TRBJ2-7): GAGVSQSPSNKVTEKGKDVELRCDPISGHTALYWYRQSLGQGLEFLIYFQGNSAPDKSGLPSDRFSAERTGGSVSTLTIQRTQQEDSAVYLCASSTPLSSEQYFGPGTRLTVT.

J is TRBJ2-1 and V is TRBV29-1; 10 bases match TRBD2. Germline CDR1 and CDR2: SQVTM and ANQGSEA. Unmatched junction bases numbered 9, after V lost 6 bases and J lost 4 bases. The CDR3 is 15 residues long. The CDR3 region is CSVDPLAGVYNEQFF. The CDR3 DNA sequence: TGCAGCGTCGATCCCCTAGCGGGAGTTTACAATGAGCAGTTCTTC.

The chain links TRBV5-4 to TRBJ2-1; the D is unclear. CDR1 is SGHNT, CDR2 YYREEE, per germline (reference sequence). Trimming shortened V by 0 bases and J by 4 bases, and 5 bases separated the two germline ends. The CDR3 contains 13 residues. The chain's CDR3 is CASSLAPYNEQFF. The CDR3 region has the DNA TGTGCCAGCAGCTTGGCCCCGTACAATGAGCAGTTCTTC.

About this clone: This CDR3 is also generated by other DNA sequences in the sample. V gene TRBV2 combines with J gene TRBJ2-7; 7 bases map to TRBD2. This CDR3 is 12 amino acids long. Germline-derived CDR1 and CDR2 are SNHLY and FYNNEI. The CDR3 reads CASRGESYEQYF. The CDR3 DNA follows: TGTGCTAGCCGGGGGGAGTCCTACGAGCAGTACTTC.

Of note for this clone: The same CDR3 also results from other DNA sequences found in this sample. The genes are TRBV2 and TRBJ2-1, with 12 bases lining up with TRBD2. CDR1 is SNHLY and CDR2 is FYNNEI in the germline V gene. Trimming removed 6 bases from V and 6 bases from J; junction bases left unmatched: 3. This CDR3 has 14 amino acids. CDR3 residues: CASSPGLAGNEQFF. DNA of the CDR3: TGTGCCAGCAGCCCGGGACTAGCGGGCAATGAGCAGTTCTTC.

The rearrangement links TRBV7-9 to TRBJ1-5; D is possibly TRBD1 (5 bases). V was pared by 0 bases and J by 3 bases, with 18 bases between. The germline CDR1 and CDR2 sequences are SEHNR and FQNEAQ (reference sequence). This CDR3 comprises 18 residues. CDR3 residues: CASSLASDSQGLNQPQHF. CDR3 coding DNA: TGTGCCAGCAGCTTAGCCTCGGACTCCCAGGGACTCAATCAGCCCCAGCATTTT.

J is TRBJ2-7 and V is TRBV28; maybe TRBD2 (6 bases). The CDR3 length is 15 residues. Germline CDR1 MDHEN, CDR2 SYDVKM. Trimming shortened V by 5 bases and J by 1 base, and 15 bases separated the two germline ends. CDR3 sequence (DNA): TGTGCCAGCAGTGAGGAGGGGAGAGGTTCCTACGAGCAGTACTTC. It translates to CASSEEGRGSYEQYF.

The gene calls are TRBV9 and TRBJ2-7, with a tentative D call TRBD2 (5 bases). The CDR3 contains 15 residues. Germline V gene sequence: CDR1 SGDLS, CDR2 YYNGEE. V was pared by 1 base and J by 2 bases, with 13 bases between. CDR3 amino acids: CASSVSYSEAYEQYF. For the CDR3, the DNA is TGTGCCAGCAGCGTATCCTATTCGGAGGCCTACGAGCAGTACTTC.

J is TRBJ2-5 and V is TRBV29-1; TRBD2 agrees at 7 bases. The CDR3 is 13 amino acids. Losses at the gene ends were 4 bases for V and 1 base for J; bases not matched to a gene: 3. CDR1 and CDR2 from the germline V gene are SQVTM and ANQGSEA. This CDR3 reads CSVVGEGQETQYF. The DNA of the CDR3 is TGCAGCGTTGTAGGGGAGGGCCAAGAGACCCAGTACTTC.

This chain uses TRBV5-1 with TRBJ2-5; D gene unclear. This CDR3 has 12 amino acids. Between the trimmed V and J ends, which lost 3 bases and 1 base, there was a span of 4 bases. Per germline, CDR1 SGHRS and CDR2 YFSETQ. The CDR3 sequence is CASSWAQETQYF. CDR3 bases: TGCGCCAGCAGCTGGGCCCAAGAGACCCAGTACTTC.

The V gene is TRBV27, the J gene TRBJ1-3; D gene unclear. This CDR3 comprises 14 residues. V lost 6 bases to trimming and J lost 2 bases, with 11 bases between them. Germline CDR1 and CDR2: MNHEY and SMNVEV (reference sequence). CDR3 sequence reads: CASSPGVPGNTIYF. Here the CDR3 DNA reads TGTGCCAGCAGCCCCGGTGTTCCTGGAAACACCATATATTTT.

This clone was seen more than once but under ten times. This chain connects TRBV5-1 to TRBJ1-2, with D possibly being TRBD1 (5 bases). The CDR3 extends over 14 amino acids. V was trimmed by 3 bases and J by 3 bases, leaving 12 bases between them. From germline, CDR1 is SGHRS and CDR2 YFSETQ. The DNA for the CDR3 is TGCGCCAGCAGCTCCCTCCCGGGGGACTATGGCTACACCTTC. Translation: CASSSLPGDYGYTF.

The chain couples TRBV7-3 to TRBJ2-1; D is undetermined. In germline, CDR1 is SGHTA, CDR2 FQGTGA. The CDR3 contains 14 residues. Trimming stripped 5 bases from V and 5 bases from J, with 13 bases between. The CDR3 loop reads CASSLPTANNEQFF. The CDR3 DNA is TGTGCCAGCAGCCTGCCAACCGCGAACAATGAGCAGTTCTTC.

The gene calls are TRBV29-1 and TRBJ1-6; 9 bases line up with TRBD1. This CDR3 spans 14 amino acids. Germline assignment: CDR1 SQVTM and CDR2 ANQGSEA. J gave up 6 bases and V 7 bases, and 7 bases lay outside the gene matches. The CDR3 protein is CSAVTGGPNSPLHF. In nucleotides, the CDR3 is TGCAGCGCCGTGACAGGGGGACCTAATTCACCCCTCCACTTT.

This clone was seen a few times. The rearrangement joins TRBV2 to TRBJ2-5; 14 positions agree with TRBD2. The germline V gene has CDR1 SNHLY and CDR2 FYNNEI. This CDR3 is 20 amino acids long. V lost 6 bases and J lost 0; bases outside the gene matches: 15. The CDR3 sequence is CASSPGTSGSSFVDQETQYF. CDR3 in DNA: TGTGCCAGCAGCCCCGGGACTAGCGGGAGTTCGTTCGTGGACCAAGAGACCCAGTACTTC. The variable domain in full, with the rest retrieved from reference TRBV2 and TRBJ2-5, is EPEVTQTPSHQVTQMGQEVILRCVPISNHLYFYWYRQILGQKVEFLVSFYNNEISEKSEIFDDQFSVERPDGSNFTLKIRSTKLEDSAMYFCASSPGTSGSSFVDQETQYFGPGTRLLVL.

The chain joins TRBV7-3 to TRBJ2-2, with D perhaps matching TRBD1 (5 bases). V lost 6 bases to trimming and J lost 4 bases, with 21 bases between them. The CDR3 consists of 17 residues. The germline CDR1 and CDR2 sequences are SGHTA and FQGTGA. The CDR3 region has the DNA TGTGCCAGCAGTAAAGTACGGCAGCTAAGGGGCACCGGGGAGCTGTTTTTT. Protein: CASSKVRQLRGTGELFF.

This clone was counted a few times. The V and J genes are TRBV7-2 and TRBJ2-5; 12 positions match TRBD2. Trimming at V came to 4 bases and at J to 1 base, leaving 7 bases not matched to a gene. Germline V CDR1 and CDR2: SGHTA, FQGNSA. The CDR3 has 17 residues. CDR3: CASSSWTSGTSQETQYF. CDR3 sequence (DNA): TGTGCCAGCAGCTCCTGGACTAGCGGGACCTCCCAAGAGACCCAGTACTTC.

This clone was recorded a few times. V is TRBV6-5 and J is TRBJ2-1, with TRBD2 matching over 8 bases. CDR1 and CDR2 (germline): MNHEY, SVGAGI. V was clipped by 6 bases and J by 5 bases; unmatched bases: 9. This CDR3 is built from 15 residues. In DNA, the CDR3 is TGTGCCAGCAGCTACACCGGGACTAGAAACAATGAGCAGTTCTTC. The encoded protein is CASSYTGTRNNEQFF.